Listed below are T cell receptor beta chains from one sample, sequenced in a study of blood T cell repertoires in COVID-19. Clones were sequenced by immunoSEQ multiplex PCR, and TCRdb holds only the in-frame ones, with some missing. The table records approximately 140,000 clones, roughly 90% of them present only once. Sequencing was done on a sample of peripheral blood. These receptors originate from a woman aged 55-75 years with active or convalescent COVID-19. The CDR3 runs from the conserved cysteine through the conserved F or W. Fields, in order: J gene, V gene, CDR3 protein.

J gene: TRBJ2-3
V gene: TRBV5-4
CDR3 protein: CASSLSHLPDTQYF

J gene: TRBJ2-1
V gene: TRBV5-1
CDR3 protein: CASSLAGLAEQGEQFF

J gene: TRBJ1-6
V gene: TRBV12-3/TRBV12-4
CDR3 protein: CASSDRVGPLHF

J gene: TRBJ2-2
V gene: TRBV6-1
CDR3 protein: CASSEVPPFSDTGELFF

J gene: TRBJ2-3
V gene: TRBV29-1
CDR3 protein: CSVASGGATDTQYF

J gene: TRBJ2-5
V gene: TRBV6-6
CDR3 protein: CASSYSEEAQYF

J gene: TRBJ1-2
V gene: TRBV19
CDR3 protein: CASTQDRFNYGYTF

J gene: TRBJ2-2
V gene: TRBV6-1
CDR3 protein: CASSETFWGQELFF

J gene: TRBJ1-6
V gene: TRBV10-3
CDR3 protein: CAISAGAGYNSPLHF

J gene: TRBJ2-1
V gene: TRBV6-2/TRBV6-3
CDR3 protein: CASSYPSEQFF

J gene: TRBJ1-5
V gene: TRBV4-1
CDR3 protein: CASSQVTVIQPQHF

J gene: TRBJ1-2
V gene: TRBV4-1
CDR3 protein: CASSQSPLGANYGYTF

J gene: TRBJ2-6
V gene: TRBV6-2/TRBV6-3
CDR3 protein: CASSYSWTGGLSGANVLTF

J gene: TRBJ2-6
V gene: TRBV4-3
CDR3 protein: CASSQDAGGANVLTF

J gene: TRBJ2-5
V gene: TRBV7-7
CDR3 protein: CASSLARTSGGPETQYF

J gene: TRBJ1-4
V gene: TRBV18
CDR3 protein: CASSPGTAQEKLFF

J gene: TRBJ2-3
V gene: TRBV19
CDR3 protein: CASTDRVADTQYF

J gene: TRBJ2-7
V gene: TRBV9
CDR3 protein: CASSPNRGYEQYF

J gene: TRBJ2-3
V gene: TRBV10-3
CDR3 protein: CAISGGLGVTDTQYF

J gene: TRBJ2-7
V gene: TRBV19
CDR3 protein: CASSPRPSYEQYF

J gene: TRBJ1-1
V gene: TRBV6-5
CDR3 protein: CASTHKGVNTEAFF

J gene: TRBJ1-1
V gene: TRBV6-5
CDR3 protein: CASSRPNTEAFF

J gene: TRBJ1-3
V gene: TRBV9
CDR3 protein: CASSPGGNTIYF

J gene: TRBJ2-1
V gene: TRBV9
CDR3 protein: CASSPRGWYEQFF

J gene: TRBJ2-7
V gene: TRBV4-3
CDR3 protein: CASSQGFGGPSYEQYF

J gene: TRBJ1-1
V gene: TRBV10-3
CDR3 protein: CAISESGTGPYDNTNTEAFF

J gene: TRBJ1-1
V gene: TRBV29-1
CDR3 protein: CSVVHAGAGEAFF

J gene: TRBJ2-7
V gene: TRBV9
CDR3 protein: CASSPAGDSYEQYF

J gene: TRBJ2-2
V gene: TRBV7-2
CDR3 protein: CASSQLAGGGGELFF

J gene: TRBJ1-2
V gene: TRBV21-1
CDR3 protein: CASTPFGYGYTF

J gene: TRBJ2-2
V gene: TRBV4-1
CDR3 protein: CASSRDGRTQRGTGELFF

J gene: TRBJ2-3
V gene: TRBV18
CDR3 protein: CASSLTGSTDTQYF

J gene: TRBJ2-2
V gene: TRBV7-3
CDR3 protein: CASSPGQGAPGGELFF

J gene: TRBJ2-3
V gene: TRBV9
CDR3 protein: CASSVAPLGQGEDTQYF

J gene: TRBJ1-1
V gene: TRBV19
CDR3 protein: CASSLAGVNTEAFF

J gene: TRBJ2-3
V gene: TRBV11-3
CDR3 protein: CASSPGGLGTDTQYF

J gene: TRBJ2-3
V gene: TRBV7-2
CDR3 protein: CASSSLGGQYF

J gene: TRBJ2-1
V gene: TRBV7-6
CDR3 protein: CASSLADDIEQFF

J gene: TRBJ2-5
V gene: TRBV2
CDR3 protein: CASSFWTSDGTQYF

J gene: TRBJ1-2
V gene: TRBV6-2/TRBV6-3
CDR3 protein: CASSYDREGLGPNYGYTF

J gene: TRBJ1-2
V gene: TRBV18
CDR3 protein: CASSPPGRDYGYTF

J gene: TRBJ1-4
V gene: TRBV18
CDR3 protein: CASSPLGDRGEKLFF

J gene: TRBJ1-6
V gene: TRBV6-1
CDR3 protein: CASSDGQAYNSPLHF

J gene: TRBJ2-7
V gene: TRBV6-5
CDR3 protein: CASSLGGQSYEQYF

J gene: TRBJ2-3
V gene: TRBV10-3
CDR3 protein: CAISIGASGGGTDTQYF

J gene: TRBJ2-5
V gene: TRBV3-1/TRBV3-2
CDR3 protein: CASSQDPLETQYF

J gene: TRBJ2-1
V gene: TRBV7-2
CDR3 protein: CASSLGLAGGEQFF

J gene: TRBJ2-6
V gene: TRBV4-3
CDR3 protein: CASSQDLGTGSGANVLTF

J gene: TRBJ2-1
V gene: TRBV5-4
CDR3 protein: CASSPPWTGNNEQFF

J gene: TRBJ1-6
V gene: TRBV18
CDR3 protein: CASSPAGAEDSPLHF

J gene: TRBJ2-3
V gene: TRBV14
CDR3 protein: CASSQGAHTDTQYF

J gene: TRBJ1-2
V gene: TRBV7-8
CDR3 protein: CASSSLGGRGSEGDGYTF

J gene: TRBJ1-2
V gene: TRBV10-3
CDR3 protein: CAISESGGDKFYGYTF

J gene: TRBJ2-1
V gene: TRBV5-1
CDR3 protein: CASSLGPSGGNEQFF

J gene: TRBJ1-1
V gene: TRBV4-3
CDR3 protein: CASSPWTGKEAFF